Following are 22 T cell receptor beta chains from one sample sequenced in a study of tumor-infiltrating lymphocytes in primary liver carcinoma. Germline DNA was also extracted, while the blood RNA originated from unsorted whole blood. The template, about 540 ng total RNA, yielded TCR beta cDNA made with a constant-region primer. Modified slightly, ARM-PCR produced TCR beta libraries over three nested multiplex PCR rounds. In the first two PCR rounds, TRBV1-TRBV30 forward primers were paired with a C-beta reverse primer, and each round lasted around 10 cycles. One entry per CDR3 protein, called by TCRdb with MiXCR from the multiplex PCR reads. Among 150,000 to 200,000 distinct CDR3 sequences listed, about 60% were seen once. The sequenced sample was peripheral blood. The receptors were sampled from a man aged 35-49 years with primary liver carcinoma and hepatitis B virus infection.

Note on this clonotype: This sequence may be a read error, since a much larger clone differs from it by one base. The V call is TRBV6-2 or TRBV6-3, the J call TRBJ1-2, with 8 positions matching TRBD1. The germline V gene encodes CDR1 MNHEY and CDR2 SVGEGT. This CDR3 has 15 amino acids. CDR3 protein: CAGSSYGTGPYGYTF. Written as DNA, the CDR3 is TGTGCCGGCAGTTCCTACGGGACAGGCCCCTATGGCTACACCTTC.

This clonotype was counted once. A read error may account for a junction end that differs from germline. The rearrangement uses TRBV4-2 and TRBJ2-1, with TRBD2 matching over 11 bases. CDR3 length equals 17 residues. CDR1 is LGHNA, CDR2 YNFKEQ, per germline. This CDR3 is CASSQDELAGAYNDQFF. CDR3 coding DNA: TGTGCCAGCAGCCAAGACGAACTAGCGGGAGCGTACAATGATCAGTTCTTC.

Of note for this clonotype: A much larger clone is a single base away; this may be a read error. J is TRBJ2-7 and V is TRBV11-2; D perhaps matches TRBD2 (5 bases). Trimming took 4 bases from V and 1 from J, leaving 17 bases between them. The CDR3 length is 16 residues. From germline, CDR1 is SGHAT and CDR2 FQNNGV. The CDR3 sequence: CASSSWPRGHSYEQYF. DNA for the CDR3: TGTGCCAGCAGCTCCTGGCCGCGCGGGCATTCCTACGAGCAGTACTTC.

Remarks on this clonotype: A much larger clone differs by one base, so this may be a read error. The chain has TRBV11-2 and TRBJ2-5; D not certain. The CDR3 covers 16 residues. V gave up 5 bases and J gave up 2 bases, with 18 bases separating them. The germline gives CDR1 SGHAT, CDR2 FQNNGV. The CDR3 is CASSPTSRLEQETQYF. The CDR3 nucleotides are TGTGCCAGCAGCCCAACGTCTAGGCTTGAGCAAGAGACCCAGTACTTC.

Of note for this clonotype: A single base separates this from a much larger clone, so it may be a read error. The chain joins TRBV29-1 to TRBJ1-3; a possible D gene is TRBD1 (6 bases). The CDR3 is 15 residues long. The V and J ends lost 1 base and 0 bases respectively, with 10 bases between them. Germline V CDR1 and CDR2: SQVTM, ANQGSEA. CDR3: CSVEGDMRSGNTIYF. Here the CDR3 DNA reads TGCAGCGTTGAAGGGGACATGCGCTCTGGAAACACCATATATTTT.

The CDR3 loop reads CASSQAPQWLSYEQYF. The CDR3 DNA sequence: TGCGCCAGCAGCCAAGCGCCACAGTGGCTTTCCTACGAGCAGTACTTC. The rearrangement uses TRBV4-1 and TRBJ2-7; D uncertain. This CDR3 is 16 amino acids long. V lost 1 base, J lost 1 base, and 14 bases lay in between. Germline-derived CDR1 and CDR2 are MGHRA and YSYEKL.

The chain employs TRBV20-1 and TRBJ2-3; 11 bases are a match to TRBD2. CDR1 and CDR2 from the germline V gene are DFQATT and SNEGSKA (reference sequence). V was pared by 5 bases and J by 0 bases, with 7 bases of the junction left unmatched. The CDR3 contains 16 residues. The DNA for the CDR3 is TGCAGTGCTTCCGGGACTAGCGGAGCTAGCACAGATACGCAGTATTTT. Translated, it gives CSASGTSGASTDTQYF.

On this clonotype itself: Relative to the germline gene, one junction end is altered; a read error may explain this. The chain has TRBV11-2 and TRBJ2-2; D may be TRBD2 (5 bases). The CDR3 loop spans 18 amino acids. CDR1 and CDR2 from the germline V gene are SGHAT and FQNNGV. The CDR3 spells CTSSATTLGGCDAGELFF. In nucleotides, the CDR3 is TGTACCAGCAGCGCGACCACTCTCGGCGGGTGTGACGCCGGGGAGCTGTTTTTT.

In the case of this clonotype: The junction does not match germline at one end; this may be a read error. This chain uses TRBV11-1 with TRBJ2-3; D may be TRBD1 or TRBD2 (6 bases each). Germline loops: CDR1 SGHAT, CDR2 FQDESV (reference sequence). The CDR3 spans 18 residues. CDR3 in amino acids: CASSSRKPRGQAPGTQYF. In DNA, the CDR3 is TGTGCCAGTAGCTCTCGAAAACCTCGGGGGCAGGCCCCAGGTACGCAGTATTTT.

The V and J genes are TRBV4-3 and TRBJ1-6; 9 bases agree with TRBD1. Trimming at V came to 2 bases and at J to 10 bases, leaving 9 bases not matched to a gene. CDR1 and CDR2 from the germline V gene are LGHNA and YSLEER. The CDR3 is made up of 16 amino acids. The CDR3 bases are TGCGCCAGCAGCCAAAATTTGGGGACAGGGAGCTCACCCCTCCACTTT. Translating it yields CASSQNLGTGSSPLHF.

This clonotype came up many times. The rearrangement joins TRBV11-2 to TRBJ2-5; D not certain. Trimming removed 4 bases from V and 2 bases from J, with 14 bases in between. CDR3 length equals 15 residues. Looked up from germline, CDR1 is SGHAT and CDR2 is FQNNGV. CDR3 residues: CASSSLLGRQETQYF. Here the CDR3 DNA reads TGTGCCAGCAGCTCTCTGCTTGGCAGGCAAGAGACCCAGTACTTC.

The table lists this clonotype with a few counts. V and J are TRBV10-3 and TRBJ2-3; 14 nucleotides align to TRBD2. The CDR3 covers 14 residues. Germline CDR1 reads ENHRY; CDR2 reads SYGVKD. V was pared by 7 bases and J by 5 bases, with 2 bases of the junction left unmatched. CDR3 in amino acids: CAIKGLAGGDTQYF. CDR3 DNA: TGTGCCATCAAAGGACTAGCGGGAGGAGATACGCAGTATTTT.

The chain recombines TRBV12-3 or TRBV12-4 with TRBJ1-5; 7 bases are a match to TRBD1. J gave up 3 bases and V 6 bases, and 8 bases lay outside the gene matches. The CDR3 has 15 residues. The CDR3 reads CASSQGDRDNQPQHF. The CDR3, as DNA: TGTGCCAGCAGCCAGGGGGACAGAGACAATCAGCCCCAGCATTTT.

A word on this clonotype: Germline is not matched at one junction end, which may reflect a read error. The rearrangement uses TRBV6-6 and TRBJ2-1; 10 bases are shared with TRBD2. The CDR3 spans 13 residues. Germline CDR1 MNHNY, CDR2 SVGAGI (reference sequence). The CDR3 reads CASSYGLAGDKVF. In DNA, the CDR3 is TGTGCCAGCAGTTACGGCCTAGCGGGGGATAAGGTCTTC.

This clonotype came up a few times. The chain carries TRBV10-3 and TRBJ2-5, with 12 bases matching TRBD2. V lost 3 bases to trimming and J lost 3 bases; unmatched junction nucleotides: 17. This CDR3 contains 20 residues. Germline V gene data show CDR1 as ENHRY and CDR2 as SYGVKD. The CDR3 protein is CAISDPDGASGRAPEETQYF. CDR3 bases: TGTGCCATCAGTGATCCGGATGGCGCTAGCGGGAGGGCCCCGGAAGAGACCCAGTACTTC.

The chain employs TRBV6-2 or TRBV6-3 and TRBJ2-7; D is unclear. Per germline, CDR1 MNHEY and CDR2 SVGEGT. The germline V and J ends were trimmed by 5 bases and 0 bases, with 11 bases remaining between them. The CDR3 is 14 residues long. The CDR3 loop is CASSLLRASYEQYF. The CDR3 DNA follows: TGTGCCAGCAGTCTACTAAGAGCCTCCTACGAGCAGTACTTC.

The chain combines TRBV30 with TRBJ2-1; 7 nucleotides match TRBD2. This CDR3 contains 14 residues. The J segment lost 8 bases and the V segment lost 0 bases, leaving 7 bases of the junction unmatched. CDR1 GTSNPN and CDR2 SVGIG come from the germline V gene (reference sequence). The CDR3 nucleotides read TGTGCCTGGAGTGTACCAGCGGGGAACGATGAGCAGTTCTTC. This codes for CAWSVPAGNDEQFF.

The chain joins TRBV5-4 to TRBJ2-5; D possibly corresponds to TRBD2 (6 bases). CDR3 size: 16 residues. Trimming removed 2 bases at V and 5 bases at J, with 19 bases between. The germline V gene encodes CDR1 SGHNT and CDR2 YYREEE (reference sequence). The CDR3 region is CASSFDSGGVGETQYF. Written as DNA, the CDR3 is TGTGCCAGCAGCTTCGATAGCGGTGGGGTCGGGGAGACCCAGTACTTC.

This clonotype was observed a handful of times. The junction and the germline gene differ at one end; a read error may be behind it. The chain links TRBV12-3 or TRBV12-4 to TRBJ2-1, with D tentatively TRBD2 (5 bases). There are 12 residues in the CDR3. CDR3 in amino acids: CASSPRRNEQFF. CDR3 bases: TGTGCTAGCAGCCCACGGAGGAATGAGCAGTTCTTC.

The rearrangement joins TRBV4-1 to TRBJ1-5; D might be TRBD1 (5 bases). The CDR3 has 15 residues. Looked up from germline, CDR1 is MGHRA and CDR2 is YSYEKL. Trimming pared 1 base from V and 0 bases from J, leaving 7 bases between. The CDR3 here is CASSQGQYSNQPQHF. The CDR3 DNA sequence: TGCGCCAGCAGCCAAGGACAGTATAGCAATCAGCCCCAGCATTTT.

The chain combines TRBV6-6 with TRBJ2-7, with D possibly TRBD1 on 7 matching bases. The V and J ends lost 11 bases and 3 bases respectively, with 20 bases between them. The CDR3 has 14 amino acids. Germline lookup yields CDR1 MNHNY and CDR2 SVGAGI (reference sequence). CDR3 loop: CAVGGQQHFYEQYF. DNA of the CDR3: TGTGCCGTCGGGGGACAGCAGCATTTCTACGAGCAGTACTTC.

Concerning this clonotype: Because the CDR3 is missing its conserved closing phenylalanine or tryptophan, this is likely a read error. The chain uses TRBV5-1 and TRBJ2-7; D is possibly TRBD1 (5 bases). CDR3 length: 14 residues. The germline V and J ends were trimmed by 1 base and 5 bases, with 13 bases remaining between them. The germline CDR1 and CDR2 sequences are SGHRS and YFSETQ. CDR3 nucleotides: TGCGCCAGCAGCTTGACCCATCAGGGAAACGAGCAGTACTTA. It is translated as CASSLTHQGNEQYL.